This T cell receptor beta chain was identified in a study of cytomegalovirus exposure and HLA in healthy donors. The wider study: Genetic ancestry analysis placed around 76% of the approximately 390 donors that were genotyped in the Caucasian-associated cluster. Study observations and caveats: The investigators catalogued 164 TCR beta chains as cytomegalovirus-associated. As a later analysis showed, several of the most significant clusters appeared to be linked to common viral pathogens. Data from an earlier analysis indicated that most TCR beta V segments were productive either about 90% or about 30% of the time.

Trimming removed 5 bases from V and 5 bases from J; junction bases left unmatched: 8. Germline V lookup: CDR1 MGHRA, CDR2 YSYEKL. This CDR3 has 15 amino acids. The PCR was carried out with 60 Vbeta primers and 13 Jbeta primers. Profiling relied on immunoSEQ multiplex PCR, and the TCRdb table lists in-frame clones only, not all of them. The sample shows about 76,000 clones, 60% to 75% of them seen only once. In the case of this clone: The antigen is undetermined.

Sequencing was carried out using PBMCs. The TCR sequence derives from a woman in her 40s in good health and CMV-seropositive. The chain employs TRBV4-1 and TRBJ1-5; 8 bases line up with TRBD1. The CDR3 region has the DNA TGCGCCAGCAGCAGACATACAGGGGGAGATCAGCCCCAGCATTTT. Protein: CASSRHTGGDQPQHF.